What follows is one T cell receptor (beta chain) and its context. Germline CDR1 reads MNHEY; CDR2 reads SVGAGI. The ends lost 7 bases at V and 6 bases at J; junction bases unmatched: 6. The CDR3 length is 15 residues. The data are from a study of blood T cell repertoires in COVID-19. Study overall: The United States, Italy and Spain supplied acute and convalescent COVID-19 samples. Sample material is recorded as cDNA or gDNA derived from T cells, B-cell-depleted T cells, or PBMCs.

Per the original methods: Amplification of reference gene primers was used by the study to estimate nucleated cell counts. Repertoires were generated with immunoSEQ multiplex PCR, while TCRdb's copy carries only in-frame clones and drops some. That table is the source of V, J and clone size, and D and trimming were worked out from the DNA. The sample lists over 250,000 clones, about 85% occurring once. The sequence was obtained from a human donor in a cohort sampled during active COVID-19. This chain uses TRBV6-5 with TRBJ2-2; 12 bases map to TRBD2. Sequencing used peripheral blood. The CDR3 nucleotides read TGTGCCAGCAAGACTAGCGGGAGAGGCGCCGGGGAGCTGTTTTTT. Its translation is CASKTSGRGAGELFF.